This passage covers 30 T cell receptor beta chains from one sample sequenced in a study of early T cells in non-severe SARS-CoV-2 infection. TCRdb used MiXCR to reprocess the 5' RACE reads, holding one entry per CDR3 protein. The table has about 71,000 distinct CDR3 sequences, about an eighth seen once. The sequencing used whole blood, collected at baseline. These receptor sequences come from an adult who was a healthcare worker with PCR-confirmed SARS-CoV-2 infection or an uninfected control (not recorded which).

The rearrangement links TRBV20-1 to TRBJ1-6; 7 bases are shared with TRBD1. This CDR3 has 13 amino acids. Germline CDR1 is DFQATT and CDR2 is SNEGSKA (reference sequence). J was trimmed by 8 bases and V by 2 bases; bases with no gene match: 3. CDR3 sequence (DNA): TGCAGTGCTAGAAGAGACAGGGATTCACCCCTCCACTTT. Encoded protein: CSARRDRDSPLHF.

The chain employs TRBV18 and TRBJ1-6, with D perhaps matching TRBD1 (6 bases). V lost 2 bases and J 4 bases, leaving 6 bases between the germline ends. The CDR3 runs 14 residues. Germline CDR1 reads KGHSH; CDR2 reads LQKENI. CDR3 DNA: TGTGCCAGCTCACCAGGACAGTATAATTCACCCCTCCACTTT. As protein: CASSPGQYNSPLHF.

The chain links TRBV20-1 to TRBJ2-5; TRBD2 agrees at 8 bases. V was pared by 4 bases and J by 1 base, with 2 bases of the junction left unmatched. There are 13 residues in the CDR3. Germline CDR1 and CDR2: DFQATT and SNEGSKA (reference sequence). The CDR3 loop is CSAIGGAQETQYF. CDR3 bases: TGCAGTGCTATCGGGGGGGCCCAAGAGACCCAGTACTTC.

Remarks on this clonotype: A junction boundary mismatches the germline segment, possibly from a read error. The chain has TRBV18 and TRBJ2-7; D is perhaps TRBD1 or TRBD2 (5 bases each). CDR3 size: 15 residues. CDR1 and CDR2 (germline): KGHSH, LQKENI. CDR3 sequence: CASSPPGRSSCEQYF. The CDR3 DNA sequence: TGTGCCAGCTCACCACCGGGACGTAGCTCCTGCGAGCAGTACTTC.

This chain joins TRBV13 and TRBJ1-5; D remains unclear. V was clipped by 2 bases and J by 3 bases, with 11 bases between them. The CDR3 totals 15 residues. In germline, CDR1 is PRHDT, CDR2 FYEKMQ (reference sequence). The CDR3: CASSLRSGINQPQHF. The CDR3 nucleotides read TGTGCCAGCAGCTTAAGATCGGGGATCAATCAGCCCCAGCATTTT.

This clonotype has just a few counts. For the CDR3, the DNA is TGTGCCAGCAGTGATTCCCTCAACAGGGGTAGTAAGTTCTTC. Translated, it gives CASSDSLNRGSKFF. The chain links TRBV27 to TRBJ2-1; TRBD1 agrees at 7 bases. In germline, CDR1 is MNHEY, CDR2 SMNVEV (reference sequence). J was trimmed by 14 bases and V by 5 bases; bases with no gene match: 15. The CDR3 extends over 14 amino acids.

This clonotype has just a few counts. The genes are TRBV27 and TRBJ2-3, with a tentative D call TRBD1 (6 bases). The CDR3 sequence is 14 residues long. The V end lost 0 bases, the J end lost 2 bases, and 6 bases lay between the germline ends. CDR1 MNHEY and CDR2 SMNVEV come from the germline V gene (reference sequence). In DNA, the CDR3 is TGTGCCAGCAGTTTATCGGGACACACAGATACGCAGTATTTT. Translation gives CASSLSGHTDTQYF.

This chain links TRBV7-6 with TRBJ2-1; D is undetermined. The V and J ends lost 2 bases and 8 bases respectively, with 4 bases between them. CDR1 is SGHVS and CDR2 is FNYEAQ in the germline V gene. The CDR3 has 11 residues. The chain's CDR3 is CASSLNHEQFF. The CDR3, as DNA: TGTGCCAGCAGCTTAAACCATGAGCAGTTCTTC.

This chain uses TRBV18 with TRBJ2-7, with a possible D match to TRBD1 (7 bases). Germline V lookup: CDR1 KGHSH, CDR2 LQKENI. CDR3 size: 15 residues. V was clipped by 6 bases and J by 5 bases, with 20 bases between them. CDR3 coding DNA: TGTGCCAGCTCGCCGCTCGGGGGACAGACCCACGAGCAGTACTTC. This sequence encodes CASSPLGGQTHEQYF. Based on the CDR3 plus reference TRBV18 and TRBJ2-7, the full variable domain is NAGVMQNPRHLVRRRGQEARLRCSPMKGHSHVYWYRQLPEEGLKFMVYLQKENIIDESGMPKERFSAEFPKEGPSILRIQQVVRGDSAAYFCASSPLGGQTHEQYFGPGTRLTVT.

This CDR3 is CSARKGVGTEAFF. CDR3 DNA: TGCAGTGCTCGTAAGGGTGTTGGGACTGAAGCTTTCTTT. The chain recombines TRBV20-1 with TRBJ1-1; D remains ambiguous. V was trimmed by 5 bases and J by 5 bases, leaving 15 bases between them. This CDR3 region has 13 residues. Germline loops: CDR1 DFQATT, CDR2 SNEGSKA (reference sequence).

The genes are TRBV28 and TRBJ1-5, with D possibly matching TRBD1 (5 bases). Trimming cost V 5 bases and J 11 bases, with 19 bases left between them. The CDR3 totals 14 residues. Germline lookup yields CDR1 MDHEN and CDR2 SYDVKM. The CDR3 sequence: CASSPPTAPDTQHF. The CDR3 DNA follows: TGTGCCAGCAGTCCCCCGACAGCCCCGGATACCCAGCATTTT.

This clonotype has only a few counts. The rearrangement joins TRBV10-3 to TRBJ1-6, with 8 positions matching TRBD1. CDR3 length equals 14 residues. The germline V gene encodes CDR1 ENHRY and CDR2 SYGVKD. The trim removed 4 bases at V and 8 bases at J, leaving 4 bases unmatched. The CDR3 loop is CAISVGQGDSPLHF. The CDR3 DNA is TGTGCCATCAGTGTAGGACAGGGTGATTCACCCCTCCACTTT.

This clonotype showed up many times. The rearrangement uses TRBV12-3 or TRBV12-4 and TRBJ1-5, with unresolved D. The CDR3 runs to 12 residues. V lost 1 base and J lost 4, with 2 bases in between. The CDR3 DNA reads TGTGCCAGCAGTTTAGGGAATCAGCCCCAGCATTTT. Protein: CASSLGNQPQHF.

This chain joins TRBV29-1 and TRBJ1-1; no definite D call. CDR1 SQVTM and CDR2 ANQGSEA come from the germline V gene. CDR3 length equals 11 residues. The V gene lost 4 bases and the J gene lost 8 bases, with 11 bases spanning the gap. CDR3 DNA: TGCAGCGTTGGTTGGGTTTCAGAAGCTTTCTTT. Its protein is CSVGWVSEAFF.

Ten or more counts support this clonotype. The J gene is TRBJ2-7, the V gene TRBV2; perhaps TRBD1 as D (6 bases). Germline-derived CDR1 and CDR2 are SNHLY and FYNNEI. V was pared by 6 bases and J by 0 bases, with 12 bases between. This CDR3 has 14 residues. CDR3 protein: CASRDWDTSYEQYF. The CDR3 DNA reads as TGTGCCAGCAGGGACTGGGACACCTCCTACGAGCAGTACTTC.

This clonotype appeared a single time. A much bigger clone sits one base away, suggesting this may be a read error. CDR3 loop: CVSSAQGKNIQYF. Written as DNA, the CDR3 is TGTGTCAGCAGTGCGCAGGGTAAAAACATTCAGTACTTC. The V gene is TRBV2, the J gene TRBJ2-4, with D possibly matching TRBD1 (5 bases). Germline CDR1 is SNHLY and CDR2 is FYNNEI. The CDR3 spans 13 residues.

J is TRBJ2-3 and V is TRBV28; D is undetermined. The CDR3 is 16 amino acids. Germline CDR1 MDHEN, CDR2 SYDVKM. Trimming left V 2 bases short and J 2 bases short, with 14 bases between. The CDR3 region is CASSLAALSFTDTQYF. For the CDR3, the DNA is TGTGCCAGCAGTTTAGCCGCCCTTAGCTTCACAGATACGCAGTATTTT.

This clonotype was observed a handful of times. The chain has TRBV12-3 or TRBV12-4 and TRBJ2-2; D is possibly TRBD2 (7 bases). The V and J ends lost 6 bases and 1 base respectively, with 24 bases between them. This CDR3 is built from 19 residues. The CDR3 reads CASSRGVRGGHRNTGELFF. The DNA of the CDR3 is TGTGCCAGCAGCCGAGGGGTGCGCGGGGGCCATCGGAACACCGGGGAGCTGTTTTTT.

This clonotype has at least ten counts. V and J are TRBV2 and TRBJ2-6, with D unresolved. The ends were cut back, 8 bases at V and 0 bases at J, with 14 bases in the middle. From germline, CDR1 is SNHLY and CDR2 FYNNEI. This CDR3 is built from 16 residues. The CDR3 reads CASSAGASSGANVLTF. The DNA for the CDR3 is TGTGCCAGCTCGGCAGGCGCATCCTCTGGGGCCAACGTCCTGACTTTC.

There are a few counts of this clonotype. The genes are TRBV5-6 and TRBJ2-3; D remains ambiguous. Per the germline V gene, CDR1 is SGHDT and CDR2 is YYEEEE. V shed 2 bases and J shed 6 bases, with 13 bases lying between them. The CDR3 is 14 amino acids. The CDR3 here is CASSFVDKSDTQYF. The CDR3 DNA follows: TGTGCCAGCAGCTTTGTAGACAAGTCGGATACGCAGTATTTT.

This clonotype was counted many times. The chain combines TRBV11-2 with TRBJ2-7; D might be TRBD1 (5 bases). The V end lost 1 base, the J end lost 3 bases, and 10 bases lay between the germline ends. The germline V gene encodes CDR1 SGHAT and CDR2 FQNNGV. CDR3 length equals 14 residues. The CDR3 region is CASSLVQAHYEQYF. The CDR3 nucleotides read TGTGCCAGCAGCTTAGTACAGGCCCACTACGAGCAGTACTTC.

The gene calls are TRBV28 and TRBJ2-6, with a possible D match to TRBD1 (6 bases). The CDR3 is 18 amino acids. Trimming cost V 0 bases and J 0 bases, with 12 bases left between them. CDR1 is MDHEN, CDR2 SYDVKM, per germline. CDR3 in amino acids: CASSLWTGTLSGANVLTF. The CDR3 nucleotides read TGTGCCAGCAGTTTATGGACAGGAACCCTCTCTGGGGCCAACGTCCTGACTTTC.

The V and J genes are TRBV11-2 and TRBJ2-5, with D perhaps matching TRBD2 (5 bases). V lost 0 bases and J lost 3, with 11 bases in between. Germline loops: CDR1 SGHAT, CDR2 FQNNGV. The length of the CDR3 is 15 residues. CDR3 DNA: TGTGCCAGCAGCTTAGATATATCACTAGAAGAGACCCAGTACTTC. Its protein product is CASSLDISLEETQYF.

This clonotype has more than one count but fewer than ten. This chain joins TRBV3-1 and TRBJ2-7; a weak D match, TRBD1 (5 bases). V lost 4 bases and J lost 1, with 11 bases in between. This CDR3 is built from 14 residues. CDR1 and CDR2 (germline): LGHDT, YNNKEL (reference sequence). The CDR3 protein is CASSPGPGSYEQYF. CDR3 nucleotides: TGTGCCAGCAGCCCAGGACCAGGGTCCTACGAGCAGTACTTC.

A few counts support this clonotype. The CDR3 region is CASSVVGGGSYNEQFF. CDR3 sequence (DNA): TGTGCCAGCAGCGTAGTTGGCGGGGGTTCCTACAATGAGCAGTTCTTC. The V call is TRBV9, the J call TRBJ2-1; TRBD2 matches 7 bases. The CDR3 runs to 16 residues. CDR1 SGDLS and CDR2 YYNGEE come from the germline V gene. V trimming: 0 bases; J trimming: 1 base; junction bases outside the gene matches: 4.

J is TRBJ1-1 and V is TRBV27; D gene uncertain. The CDR3 spans 15 residues. V dropped 5 bases and J dropped 1 base, with 14 bases sitting between them. Germline loops: CDR1 MNHEY, CDR2 SMNVEV (reference sequence). This CDR3 reads CASSLISVGNTEAFF. CDR3 bases: TGTGCCAGCAGTCTAATATCGGTCGGGAACACTGAAGCTTTCTTT.

This clonotype came up many times. The genes are TRBV7-3 and TRBJ2-1, with TRBD2 identical over 11 bases. This CDR3 contains 17 residues. The germline V gene encodes CDR1 SGHTA and CDR2 FQGTGA. V lost 5 bases, J lost 2 bases, and 8 bases stayed unmatched. The CDR3 nucleotides are TGTGCCAGCAGCCCTGGGAGACTAGCGGGGACCTACAATGAGCAGTTCTTC. This translates into CASSPGRLAGTYNEQFF.

This clonotype appeared a few times. This chain links TRBV20-1 with TRBJ1-1; D is unclear. Trimming left V 6 bases short and J 1 base short, with 15 bases between. This CDR3 spans 14 amino acids. CDR1 and CDR2 from the germline V gene are DFQATT and SNEGSKA (reference sequence). The CDR3 DNA reads TGCAGTGCCGAACCACCTGGCGGGAACACTGAAGCTTTCTTT. Translation gives CSAEPPGGNTEAFF.

To note about this clonotype: A read error may account for a junction end that differs from germline. The rearrangement uses TRBV29-1 and TRBJ2-5, with no clear D. The CDR3 is made up of 11 amino acids. CDR1 and CDR2 from the germline V gene are SQVTM and ANQGSEA. CDR3 region: CSVGPAKDPDF. The CDR3 DNA reads TGCAGCGTTGGCCCCGCTAAGGACCCCGACTTC. Based on the CDR3 plus reference TRBV29-1 and TRBJ2-5, the full variable domain is SAVISQKPSRDICQRGTSLTIQCQVDSQVTMMFWYRQQPGQSLTLIATANQGSEATYESGFVIDKFPISRPNLTFSTLTVSNMSPEDSSIYLCSVGPAKDPDFGPGTRLLVL.

This sequence joins TRBV6-5 and TRBJ2-7; D perhaps matches TRBD1 (6 bases). The CDR3 has 13 residues. V was cut by 4 bases and J by 7 bases, with 14 bases left in between. Germline CDR1 reads MNHEY; CDR2 reads SVGAGI. CDR3 protein: CASSLGPGAEQYF. CDR3 sequence (DNA): TGTGCCAGCAGTTTAGGGCCAGGGGCGGAGCAGTACTTC.